One sample yielded the 28 T cell receptor beta chains listed below, sequenced in a study of blood T cell repertoires in COVID-19. TCRdb keeps only in-frame clones here, not all; method: immunoSEQ multiplex PCR. The sample lists more than 250,000 clones; approximately 85% were seen once. Sequenced: peripheral blood. The source of these receptors is a man between 50 and 59 years old with active or convalescent COVID-19.

The genes are TRBV30 and TRBJ2-1; 11 bases line up with TRBD2. Unmatched junction bases numbered 6, after V lost 1 base and J lost 7 bases. The CDR3 consists of 15 residues. CDR1 is GTSNPN, CDR2 SVGIG, per germline (reference sequence). CDR3 loop: CAWSARLAGRNEQFF. The CDR3 coding sequence is TGTGCCTGGAGTGCACGACTAGCGGGAAGGAATGAGCAGTTCTTC.

This clone came up a few times. The chain has TRBV19 and TRBJ1-1; TRBD1 matches at 7 bases. V shed 9 bases, J shed 2 bases, and the junction held 18 bases outside the gene matches. The CDR3 runs 17 residues. Germline CDR1 LNHDA, CDR2 SQIVND (reference sequence). Here the CDR3 DNA reads TGTGCCAGCAGGAGGAGACAGGGTAGTAGGGATAACACTGAAGCTTTCTTT. It translates to CASRRRQGSRDNTEAFF.

The chain links TRBV7-9 to TRBJ2-1; TRBD2 matches at 12 bases. There are 16 residues in the CDR3. V was pared by 5 bases and J by 3 bases, with 5 bases of the junction left unmatched. Germline CDR1 and CDR2: SEHNR and FQNEAQ (reference sequence). In nucleotides, the CDR3 is TGTGCCAGCAGCCACCTAGCGGGGGGGGGCTACAATGAGCAGTTCTTC. Amino acids: CASSHLAGGGYNEQFF. Filled out from reference TRBV7-9 and TRBJ2-1, the complete variable domain reads DTGVSQNPRHKITKRGQNVTFRCDPISEHNRLYWYRQTLGQGPEFLTYFQNEAQLEKSRLLSDRFSAERPKGSFSTLEIQRTEQGDSAMYLCASSHLAGGGYNEQFFGPGTRLTVL.

The chain employs TRBV7-9 and TRBJ2-6; D call uncertain. The CDR3 is made up of 15 amino acids. CDR1 and CDR2 from the germline V gene are SEHNR and FQNEAQ (reference sequence). V lost 1 base to trimming and J lost 2 bases, with 6 bases between them. The CDR3: CASSLDIAGANVLTF. The CDR3 region has the DNA TGTGCCAGCAGCTTAGATATTGCTGGGGCCAACGTCCTGACTTTC.

This clone has only a few counts. Other DNA sequences within the sample encode an identical CDR3. The rearrangement uses TRBV4-3 and TRBJ1-1; no definite D call. CDR3 length: 14 residues. CDR1 and CDR2 from the germline V gene are LGHNA and YSLEER. Trimming cost V 0 bases and J 4 bases, with 9 bases left between them. The DNA for the CDR3 is TGCGCCAGCAGCCAAGATGGCAGATCCACTGAAGCTTTCTTT. Residues: CASSQDGRSTEAFF.

This chain links TRBV5-8 with TRBJ2-7; 14 bases are a match to TRBD2. The CDR3 contains 15 residues. Per germline, CDR1 SGHTS and CDR2 YDEGEE. The junction had 7 bases not matched to a gene; V was cut back by 4 bases and J by 7 bases. The CDR3 region has the DNA TGTGCCAGCAGCCTCGGGACTAGCGGGAGCAATGAGCAGTACTTC. Translated, it gives CASSLGTSGSNEQYF.

The chain links TRBV7-8 to TRBJ1-5, with 9 nucleotides matching TRBD1. Germline V gives CDR1 SGHVS, CDR2 FQNEAQ. V dropped 4 bases and J dropped 5; count of bases not matched to a gene: 12. CDR3 length: 17 amino acids. This CDR3 is CASSSLDRGEIYQPQHF. The CDR3 DNA sequence: TGTGCCAGCAGCTCGCTAGACAGGGGGGAAATTTATCAGCCCCAGCATTTT.

The chain employs TRBV6-6 and TRBJ2-1; 9 nucleotides agree with TRBD2. Per the germline V gene, CDR1 is MNHNY and CDR2 is SVGAGI (reference sequence). CDR3 length: 15 residues. Germline trimming cut 6 bases from V and 7 bases from J; bases unmatched to any gene: 10. CDR3 in amino acids: CASSFSGSRSNEQFF. The CDR3 DNA reads as TGTGCCAGCAGCTTTAGCGGGAGCCGGAGTAATGAGCAGTTCTTC.

The chain links TRBV7-9 to TRBJ2-2; the match to TRBD2 covers 9 bases. J gave up 7 bases and V 8 bases, and 8 bases lay outside the gene matches. Germline assignment: CDR1 SEHNR and CDR2 FQNEAQ (reference sequence). The CDR3 has 14 amino acids. The CDR3 DNA reads TGTGCCAGCGCCCTGAGCGGGAGGCTCGGGGAGCTGTTTTTT. Its translation is CASALSGRLGELFF.

The rearrangement links TRBV5-1 to TRBJ1-3, with D possibly matching TRBD1 (5 bases). V lost 0 bases, J lost 0 bases, and 7 bases lay in between. The CDR3 extends over 15 amino acids. Looked up from germline, CDR1 is SGHRS and CDR2 is YFSETQ. The CDR3 DNA sequence: TGCGCCAGCAGCTTGGGACAGACCTCTGGAAACACCATATATTTT. Its protein is CASSLGQTSGNTIYF.

The table lists this clone with a count of one. V usage is TRBV5-1 and J usage is TRBJ1-1; 10 bases agree with TRBD1. V shed 0 bases and J 9 bases; nucleotides not matched to a gene: 5. Germline V gene sequence: CDR1 SGHRS, CDR2 YFSETQ. There are 14 residues in the CDR3. The CDR3 here is CASSLGQGAGKAFF. The CDR3 nucleotides are TGCGCCAGCAGCTTGGGACAGGGGGCAGGAAAAGCTTTCTTT.

The gene calls are TRBV6-1 and TRBJ2-1, with D possibly being TRBD2 (5 bases). The CDR3 totals 15 residues. The germline CDR1 and CDR2 sequences are MNHNS and SASEGT. V was trimmed by 1 base and J by 8 bases, leaving 15 bases between them. CDR3 loop: CASSEVARPMDEQFF. DNA for the CDR3: TGTGCCAGCAGTGAAGTAGCGCGTCCCATGGATGAGCAGTTCTTC.

V usage is TRBV6-5 and J usage is TRBJ2-7; 9 bases agree with TRBD1. The CDR3 extends over 13 amino acids. Trimming cost V 11 bases and J 2 bases; bases outside gene matches: 7. From germline, CDR1 is MNHEY and CDR2 SVGAGI. The DNA of the CDR3 is TGTGCCTCTCGGACAGGGGAGCCCTACGAGCAGTACTTC. Amino acids: CASRTGEPYEQYF.

The count of this clone is one. The V gene is TRBV3-1 (or the pseudogene TRBV3-2), the J gene TRBJ1-2; D is unclear. The germline CDR1 and CDR2 sequences are LGHDT and YNNKEL (reference sequence). CDR3 length: 15 amino acids. V gave up 2 bases and J gave up 4 bases, with 14 bases separating them. CDR3 in amino acids: CASSQSAAGGYGYTF. In DNA, the CDR3 is TGTGCCAGCAGCCAATCCGCAGCCGGAGGCTATGGCTACACCTTC.

The chain carries TRBV2 and TRBJ1-4; D may be TRBD1 (6 bases). From germline, CDR1 is SNHLY and CDR2 FYNNEI. Trimming shortened V by 6 bases and J by 7 bases, and 18 bases separated the two germline ends. This CDR3 comprises 15 residues. The CDR3 spells CASSGQFGRGEKLFF. The CDR3 DNA reads TGTGCCAGCAGCGGACAGTTCGGCCGCGGTGAAAAACTGTTTTTT.

The chain links TRBV4-1 to TRBJ1-2; D uncertain. V gave up 1 base and J gave up 3 bases, with 12 bases separating them. The CDR3 runs 15 residues. CDR1 is MGHRA, CDR2 YSYEKL, per germline. The CDR3 sequence: CASSQATQNYYGYTF. As DNA, the CDR3 is TGCGCCAGCAGCCAAGCTACACAGAATTACTATGGCTACACCTTC.

The chain is built from TRBV30 and TRBJ2-7; D is ambiguous. The V end was cut by 2 bases, the J end by 9 bases, with 17 bases between. CDR1 is GTSNPN and CDR2 is SVGIG in the germline V gene (reference sequence). The CDR3 is 13 amino acids. CDR3 in amino acids: CAWSPPGLRSQYF. CDR3 nucleotide sequence: TGTGCCTGGAGTCCCCCTGGGCTTCGATCGCAGTACTTC.

The V and J genes are TRBV2 and TRBJ2-1; the D gene is possibly TRBD2 (5 bases). Germline CDR1 reads SNHLY; CDR2 reads FYNNEI. This CDR3 is 13 amino acids long. With 3 bases removed from V and 9 bases from J, the gap between germline ends came to 12 bases. CDR3 in DNA: TGTGCCAGCAGTGACAGAACTAGAGGTGAGCAGTTCTTC. Its protein is CASSDRTRGEQFF.

Only one count was recorded for this clone. The V and J genes are TRBV18 and TRBJ2-3; the match to TRBD2 covers 10 bases. Germline lookup yields CDR1 KGHSH and CDR2 LQKENI. This CDR3 region has 17 residues. V dropped 2 bases and J dropped 0; count of bases not matched to a gene: 5. CDR3: CASSPTSGTISTDTQYF. CDR3 nucleotide sequence: TGTGCCAGCTCACCAACTAGCGGGACGATTAGCACAGATACGCAGTATTTT.

V and J are TRBV18 and TRBJ2-7; D is perhaps TRBD1 (6 bases). Trimming shortened V by 3 bases and J by 6 bases, and 15 bases separated the two germline ends. Germline V lookup: CDR1 KGHSH, CDR2 LQKENI. There are 14 residues in the CDR3. The CDR3 is CASSPAGAPGEQYF. As DNA, the CDR3 is TGTGCCAGCTCACCGGCAGGGGCGCCCGGCGAGCAGTACTTC.

The chain has TRBV28 and TRBJ1-2; D perhaps matches TRBD1 (6 bases). This CDR3 region has 15 residues. The V and J ends lost 3 bases and 4 bases respectively, with 15 bases between them. Looked up from germline, CDR1 is MDHEN and CDR2 is SYDVKM. The CDR3 coding sequence is TGTGCCAGCAGTTTTTCAAGGGGGACTATCTATGGCTACACCTTC. Protein sequence: CASSFSRGTIYGYTF.

Only one count was recorded for this clone. The CDR3, as DNA: TGTGCCAGCTCGCAGCCCTTGGGAGGAACAGATACGCAGTATTTT. This codes for CASSQPLGGTDTQYF. The chain joins TRBV18 to TRBJ2-3; weak D call: TRBD2 (6 bases). The V end lost 6 bases, the J end lost 3 bases, and 16 bases lay between the germline ends. CDR1 is KGHSH and CDR2 is LQKENI in the germline V gene. The CDR3 is made up of 15 amino acids.

The rearrangement links TRBV7-9 to TRBJ1-5; 9 positions match TRBD1. Unmatched junction bases numbered 4, after V lost 5 bases and J lost 2 bases. The CDR3 covers 15 residues. CDR1 is SEHNR, CDR2 FQNEAQ, per germline (reference sequence). The DNA of the CDR3 is TGTGCCAGCAGCCCTACAGGGGGCGGCAATCAGCCCCAGCATTTT. Translating gives CASSPTGGGNQPQHF.

The gene calls are TRBV29-1 and TRBJ1-1; 9 nucleotides line up with TRBD1. Losses at the gene ends were 1 base for V and 9 bases for J; bases not matched to a gene: 3. The CDR3 covers 12 residues. CDR1 and CDR2 from the germline V gene are SQVTM and ANQGSEA. The CDR3 nucleotides read TGCAGCGTTGAAGTGGGGACAGGGAAAGCTTTCTTT. Protein: CSVEVGTGKAFF.

The gene calls are TRBV7-9 and TRBJ2-1; 11 nucleotides align to TRBD2. V was pared by 11 bases and J by 0 bases, with 9 bases of the junction left unmatched. The germline V gene has CDR1 SEHNR and CDR2 FQNEAQ (reference sequence). The CDR3 has 16 residues. CDR3 nucleotides: TGTGCCGGAGCTAGCGGGAGGTACAGCTCCTACAATGAGCAGTTCTTC. It is translated as CAGASGRYSSYNEQFF.

This chain uses TRBV24-1 with TRBJ2-5; 8 bases map to TRBD1. Germline V lookup: CDR1 KGHDR, CDR2 SFDVKD. The V segment lost 8 bases and the J segment 5 bases; nucleotides outside the gene matches: 12. The CDR3 runs to 15 residues. For the CDR3, the DNA is TGTGCCACCAATAGTGGCCGCAGGGGGCACGAGACCCAGTACTTC. Residues: CATNSGRRGHETQYF.

This clone is a singleton in its sample. The chain is built from TRBV5-1 and TRBJ1-4; D gene uncertain. V was pared by 2 bases and J by 0 bases, with 8 bases between. The length of the CDR3 is 15 residues. Per germline, CDR1 SGHRS and CDR2 YFSETQ. CDR3 loop: CASSFGVATNEKLFF. The CDR3 DNA follows: TGCGCCAGCAGCTTCGGAGTAGCAACTAATGAAAAACTGTTTTTT.

The chain links TRBV5-5 to TRBJ1-1; no clear D. V was clipped by 4 bases and J by 3 bases, with 16 bases between them. The CDR3 extends over 15 amino acids. Germline assignment: CDR1 SGHKS and CDR2 YYEKEE (reference sequence). The CDR3 here is CASSLTPAQYTEAFF. CDR3 in DNA: TGTGCCAGCAGCCTAACCCCAGCGCAATACACTGAAGCTTTCTTT.